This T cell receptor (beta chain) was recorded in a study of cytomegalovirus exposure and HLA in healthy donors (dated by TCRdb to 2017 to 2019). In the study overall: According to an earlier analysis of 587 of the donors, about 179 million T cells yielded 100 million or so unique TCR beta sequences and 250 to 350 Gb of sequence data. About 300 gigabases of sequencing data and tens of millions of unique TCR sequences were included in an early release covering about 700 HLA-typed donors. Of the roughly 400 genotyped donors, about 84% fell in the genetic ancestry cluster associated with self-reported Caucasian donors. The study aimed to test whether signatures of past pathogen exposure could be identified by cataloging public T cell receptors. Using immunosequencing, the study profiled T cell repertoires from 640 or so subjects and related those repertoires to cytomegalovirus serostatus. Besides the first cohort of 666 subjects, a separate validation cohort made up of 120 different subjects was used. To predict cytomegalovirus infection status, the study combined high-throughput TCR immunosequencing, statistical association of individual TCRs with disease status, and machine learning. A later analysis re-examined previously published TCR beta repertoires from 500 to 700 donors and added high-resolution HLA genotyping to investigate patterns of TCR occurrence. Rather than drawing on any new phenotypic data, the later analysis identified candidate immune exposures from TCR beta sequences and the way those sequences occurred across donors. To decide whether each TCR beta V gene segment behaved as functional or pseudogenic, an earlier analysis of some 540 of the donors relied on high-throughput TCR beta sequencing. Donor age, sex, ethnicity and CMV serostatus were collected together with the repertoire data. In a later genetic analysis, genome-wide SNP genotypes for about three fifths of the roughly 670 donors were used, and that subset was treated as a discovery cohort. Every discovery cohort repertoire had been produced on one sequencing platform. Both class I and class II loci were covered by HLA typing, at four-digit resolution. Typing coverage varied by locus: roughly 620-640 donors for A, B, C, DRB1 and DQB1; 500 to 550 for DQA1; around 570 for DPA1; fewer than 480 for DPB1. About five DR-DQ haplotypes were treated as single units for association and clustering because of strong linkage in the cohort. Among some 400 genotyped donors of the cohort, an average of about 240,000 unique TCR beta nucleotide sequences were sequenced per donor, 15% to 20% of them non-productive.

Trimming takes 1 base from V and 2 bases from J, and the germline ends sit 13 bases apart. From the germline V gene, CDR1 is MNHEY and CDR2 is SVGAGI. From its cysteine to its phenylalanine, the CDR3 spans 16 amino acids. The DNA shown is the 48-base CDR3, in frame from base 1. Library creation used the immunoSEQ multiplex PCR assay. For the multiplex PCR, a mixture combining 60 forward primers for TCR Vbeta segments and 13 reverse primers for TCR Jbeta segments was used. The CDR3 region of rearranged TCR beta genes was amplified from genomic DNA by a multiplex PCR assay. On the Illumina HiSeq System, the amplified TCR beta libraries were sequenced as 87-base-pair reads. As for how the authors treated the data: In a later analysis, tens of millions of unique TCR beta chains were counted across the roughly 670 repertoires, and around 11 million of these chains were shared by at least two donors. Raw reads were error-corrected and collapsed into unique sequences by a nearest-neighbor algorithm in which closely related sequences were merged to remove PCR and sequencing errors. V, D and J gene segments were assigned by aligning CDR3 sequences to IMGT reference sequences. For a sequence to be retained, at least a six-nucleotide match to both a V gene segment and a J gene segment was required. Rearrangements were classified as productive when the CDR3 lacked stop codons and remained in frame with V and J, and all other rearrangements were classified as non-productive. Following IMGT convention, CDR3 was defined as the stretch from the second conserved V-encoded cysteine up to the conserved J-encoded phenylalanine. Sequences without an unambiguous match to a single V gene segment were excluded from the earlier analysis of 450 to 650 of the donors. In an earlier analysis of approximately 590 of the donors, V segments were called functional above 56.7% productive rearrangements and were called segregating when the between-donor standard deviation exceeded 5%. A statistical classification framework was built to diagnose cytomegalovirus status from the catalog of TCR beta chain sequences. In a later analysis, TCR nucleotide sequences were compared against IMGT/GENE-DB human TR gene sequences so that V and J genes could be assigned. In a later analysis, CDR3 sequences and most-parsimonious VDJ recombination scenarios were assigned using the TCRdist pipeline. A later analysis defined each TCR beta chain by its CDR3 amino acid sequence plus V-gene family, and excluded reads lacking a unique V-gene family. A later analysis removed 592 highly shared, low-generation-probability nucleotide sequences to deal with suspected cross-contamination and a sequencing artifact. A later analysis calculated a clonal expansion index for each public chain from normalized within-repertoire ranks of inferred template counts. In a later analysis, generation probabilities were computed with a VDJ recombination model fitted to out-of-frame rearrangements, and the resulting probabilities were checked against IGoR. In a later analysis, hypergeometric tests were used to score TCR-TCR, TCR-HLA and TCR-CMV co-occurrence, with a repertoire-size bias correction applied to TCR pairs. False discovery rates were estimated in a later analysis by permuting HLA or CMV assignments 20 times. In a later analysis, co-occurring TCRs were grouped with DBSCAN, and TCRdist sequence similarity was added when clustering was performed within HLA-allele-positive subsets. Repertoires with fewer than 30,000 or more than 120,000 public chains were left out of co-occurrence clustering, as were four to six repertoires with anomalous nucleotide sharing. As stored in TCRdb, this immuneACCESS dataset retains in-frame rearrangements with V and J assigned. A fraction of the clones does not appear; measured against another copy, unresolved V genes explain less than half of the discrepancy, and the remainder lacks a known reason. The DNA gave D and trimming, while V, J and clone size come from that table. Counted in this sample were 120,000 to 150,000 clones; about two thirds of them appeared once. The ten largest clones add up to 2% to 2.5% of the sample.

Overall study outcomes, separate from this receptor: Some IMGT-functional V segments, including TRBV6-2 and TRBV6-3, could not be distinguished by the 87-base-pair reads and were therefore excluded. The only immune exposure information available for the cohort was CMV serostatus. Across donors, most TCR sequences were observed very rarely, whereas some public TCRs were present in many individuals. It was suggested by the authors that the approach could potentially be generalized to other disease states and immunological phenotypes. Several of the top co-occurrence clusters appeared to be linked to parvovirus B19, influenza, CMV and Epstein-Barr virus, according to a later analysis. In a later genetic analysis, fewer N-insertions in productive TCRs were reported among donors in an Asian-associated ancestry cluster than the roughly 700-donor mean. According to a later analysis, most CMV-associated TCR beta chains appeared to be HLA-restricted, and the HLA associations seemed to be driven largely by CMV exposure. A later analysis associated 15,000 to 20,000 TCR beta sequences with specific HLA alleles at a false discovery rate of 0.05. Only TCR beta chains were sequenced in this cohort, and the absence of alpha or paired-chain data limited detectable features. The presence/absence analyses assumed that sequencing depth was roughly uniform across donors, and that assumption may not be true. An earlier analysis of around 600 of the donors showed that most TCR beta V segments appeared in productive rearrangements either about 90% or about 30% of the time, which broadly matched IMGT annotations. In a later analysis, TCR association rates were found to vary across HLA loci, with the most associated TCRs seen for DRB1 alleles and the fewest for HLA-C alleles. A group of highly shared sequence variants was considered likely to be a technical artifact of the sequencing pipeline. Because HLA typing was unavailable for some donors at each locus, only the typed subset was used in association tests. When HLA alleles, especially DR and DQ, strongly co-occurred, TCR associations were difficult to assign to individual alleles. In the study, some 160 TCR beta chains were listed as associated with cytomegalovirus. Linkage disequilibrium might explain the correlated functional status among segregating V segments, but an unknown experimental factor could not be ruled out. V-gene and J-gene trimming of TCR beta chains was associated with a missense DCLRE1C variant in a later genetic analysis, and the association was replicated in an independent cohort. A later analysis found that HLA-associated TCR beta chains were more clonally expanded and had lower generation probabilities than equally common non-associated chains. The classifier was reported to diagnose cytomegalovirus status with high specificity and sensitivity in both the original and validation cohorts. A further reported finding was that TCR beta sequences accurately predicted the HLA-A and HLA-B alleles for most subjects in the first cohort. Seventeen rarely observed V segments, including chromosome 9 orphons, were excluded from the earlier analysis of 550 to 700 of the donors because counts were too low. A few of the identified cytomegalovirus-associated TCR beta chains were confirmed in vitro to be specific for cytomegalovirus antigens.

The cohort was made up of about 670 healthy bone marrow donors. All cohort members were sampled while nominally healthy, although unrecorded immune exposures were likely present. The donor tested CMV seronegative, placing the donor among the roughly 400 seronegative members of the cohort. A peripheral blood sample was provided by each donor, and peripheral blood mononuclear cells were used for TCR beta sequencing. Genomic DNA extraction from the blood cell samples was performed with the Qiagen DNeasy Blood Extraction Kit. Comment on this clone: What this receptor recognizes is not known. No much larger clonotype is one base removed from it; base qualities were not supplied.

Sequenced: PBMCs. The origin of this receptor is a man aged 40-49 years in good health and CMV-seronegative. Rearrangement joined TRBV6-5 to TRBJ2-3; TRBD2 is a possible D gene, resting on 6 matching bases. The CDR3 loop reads CASSYLQRAPTDTQYF. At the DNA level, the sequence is TGTGCCAGCAGTTACTTACAGCGGGCCCCCACAGATACGCAGTATTTT.